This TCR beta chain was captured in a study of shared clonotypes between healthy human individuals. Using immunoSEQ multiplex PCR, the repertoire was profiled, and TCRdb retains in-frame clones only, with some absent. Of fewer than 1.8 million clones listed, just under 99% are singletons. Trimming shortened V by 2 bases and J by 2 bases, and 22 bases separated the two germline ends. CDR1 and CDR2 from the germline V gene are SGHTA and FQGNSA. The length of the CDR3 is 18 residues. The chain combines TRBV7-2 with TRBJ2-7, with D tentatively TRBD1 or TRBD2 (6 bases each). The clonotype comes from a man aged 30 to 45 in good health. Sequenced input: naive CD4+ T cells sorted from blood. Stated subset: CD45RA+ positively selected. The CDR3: CASSLRQGGHRGAYEQYF. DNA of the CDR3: TGTGCCAGCAGCTTACGACAAGGGGGGCACCGCGGGGCCTACGAGCAGTACTTC.